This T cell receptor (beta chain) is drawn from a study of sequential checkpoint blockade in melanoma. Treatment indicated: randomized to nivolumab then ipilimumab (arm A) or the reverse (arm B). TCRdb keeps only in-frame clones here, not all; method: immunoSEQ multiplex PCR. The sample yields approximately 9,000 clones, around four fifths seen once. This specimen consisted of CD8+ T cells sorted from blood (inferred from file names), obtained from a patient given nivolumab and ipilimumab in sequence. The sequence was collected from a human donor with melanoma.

The CDR3 DNA sequence: TGTGCCAGCAGCTTAGGAGCGGGAGTACTCGACGAGCAGTACTTC. Encoded protein: CASSLGAGVLDEQYF. The chain combines TRBV11-2 with TRBJ2-7; 8 bases line up with TRBD2. The CDR3 covers 15 residues. V shed 1 base, J shed 5 bases, and the junction held 7 bases outside the gene matches. Per the germline V gene, CDR1 is SGHAT and CDR2 is FQNNGV.